The 15 T cell receptor beta chains below come from one sample, sequenced in a study of T-cell reconstitution after alpha-beta-depleted transplantation in children. The TCRbeta library was prepared with unique molecular identifiers. MiXCR, applied by TCRdb to the PCR reads, yields one record per CDR3 protein. Of 450,000 to 600,000 distinct CDR3 sequences in the sample, approximately 10% were seen once. The sample was PBMCs, taken before TCRalphabeta/CD19-depleted stem cell transplant. These TCRs come from a child under 10 years old with inherited bone marrow failure, due to receive a stem cell transplant.

The chain carries TRBV27 and TRBJ2-2; D possibly matches TRBD1 or TRBD2 (5 bases each). Germline V gene lookup returns CDR1 MNHEY and CDR2 SMNVEV (reference sequence). V lost 3 bases and J 3 bases, leaving 11 bases between the germline ends. The CDR3 spans 15 residues. CDR3 nucleotides: TGTGCCAGCAGTTTGATTCGAGGGGACACCGGGGAGCTGTTTTTT. Its translation: CASSLIRGDTGELFF.

J is TRBJ2-1 and V is TRBV20-1, with TRBD1 matching 8 bases. After removal of 8 bases from V and 8 bases from J, the junction contained 14 bases not matched to a gene. Germline loops: CDR1 DFQATT, CDR2 SNEGSKA (reference sequence). This CDR3 is 14 amino acids long. CDR3 region: CSLATGEIYDEQFF. Written as DNA, the CDR3 is TGCAGTCTAGCGACAGGGGAAATTTACGATGAGCAGTTCTTC.

This clonotype was counted only a few times. The CDR3 spells CASSYGVQETQYF. Written as DNA, the CDR3 is TGTGCCAGCAGTTATGGGGTCCAAGAGACCCAGTACTTC. The chain is built from TRBV6-5 and TRBJ2-5, with D uncertain. Germline-derived CDR1 and CDR2 are MNHEY and SVGAGI. V dropped 3 bases and J dropped 1 base, with 6 bases sitting between them. The CDR3 runs 13 residues.

This clonotype has at least ten counts. This chain joins TRBV5-1 and TRBJ2-3; the match to TRBD2 covers 7 bases. V gave up 1 base and J gave up 2 bases; unmatched junction bases: 10. Germline values: CDR1 SGHRS, CDR2 YFSETQ. The CDR3 sequence is 17 residues long. Here the CDR3 reads CASSLSGAAADTDTQYF. The CDR3 bases are TGCGCCAGCAGCTTGAGCGGGGCGGCGGCCGACACAGATACGCAGTATTTT. Full variable domain (rest looked up from reference TRBV5-1 and TRBJ2-3): KAGVTQTPRYLIKTRGQQVTLSCSPISGHRSVSWYQQTPGQGLQFLFEYFSETQRNKGNFPGRFSGRQFSNSRSEMNVSTLELGDSALYLCASSLSGAAADTDTQYFGPGTRLTVL.

The table lists this clonotype with many counts. The chain joins TRBV6-1 to TRBJ2-2; 7 bases map to TRBD2. The CDR3 spans 15 residues. V dropped 7 bases and J dropped 6; count of bases not matched to a gene: 11. Germline lookup yields CDR1 MNHNS and CDR2 SASEGT. The CDR3 sequence is CASTLGGVEPGELFF. The CDR3 DNA is TGTGCCAGCACTCTGGGGGGGGTTGAGCCCGGGGAGCTGTTTTTT.

The chain couples TRBV11-2 to TRBJ2-1, with D perhaps given as TRBD1 or TRBD2 (5 bases each). Germline CDR1 SGHAT, CDR2 FQNNGV. The CDR3 consists of 15 residues. V lost 2 bases and J 7 bases, leaving 15 bases between the germline ends. The CDR3, as DNA: TGTGCCAGCAGCTTAATGAGGGGAAAGGAGAATGAGCAGTTCTTC. Its protein product is CASSLMRGKENEQFF.

CDR3 in DNA: TGCAGTGCTCCTGGGCCCTTGAACACTGAAGCTTTCTTT. Encoded protein: CSAPGPLNTEAFF. The J gene is TRBJ1-1, the V gene TRBV20-1; D is unclear. Germline CDR1 DFQATT, CDR2 SNEGSKA (reference sequence). This CDR3 has 13 residues. V lost 5 bases and J 0 bases, leaving 10 bases between the germline ends.

This clonotype was recorded at least ten times. The chain couples TRBV6-2 or TRBV6-3 to TRBJ2-1; TRBD1 matches 7 bases. After removal of 7 bases from V and 6 bases from J, the junction contained 15 bases not matched to a gene. Germline V CDR1 and CDR2: MNHEY, SVGEGT. The CDR3 length is 16 residues. This CDR3 is CASILNRDSLVNEQFF. CDR3 nucleotide sequence: TGTGCCAGCATCCTAAACCGGGACAGTCTGGTCAATGAGCAGTTCTTC.

This clonotype has more than one count but fewer than ten. This rearrangement joins TRBV20-1 to TRBJ2-3, with 7 bases identical to TRBD2. CDR1 is DFQATT, CDR2 SNEGSKA, per germline (reference sequence). The CDR3 is 11 amino acids. The V segment lost 0 bases and the J segment 14 bases; nucleotides outside the gene matches: 5. As DNA, the CDR3 is TGCAGTGCTAGAGATCGGGCTAGCGGGTATTTT. Protein: CSARDRASGYF.

This clonotype was seen at least ten times. V and J are TRBV6-1 and TRBJ2-7, with D maybe TRBD2 (6 bases). V was cut by 6 bases and J by 1 base, with 13 bases left in between. The CDR3 is 14 residues long. CDR1 is MNHNS, CDR2 SASEGT, per germline. CDR3 sequence: CASRDWRGSYEQYF. The CDR3 bases are TGTGCCAGCAGGGACTGGCGGGGTTCCTACGAGCAGTACTTC.

This clonotype was counted ten times or more. The gene calls are TRBV4-3 and TRBJ1-1; 7 positions match TRBD1. Germline trimming cut 0 bases from V and 4 bases from J; bases unmatched to any gene: 5. Germline V lookup: CDR1 LGHNA, CDR2 YSLEER. CDR3 length: 15 residues. This CDR3 reads CASSQDGHRGTEAFF. For the CDR3, the DNA is TGCGCCAGCAGCCAAGATGGTCACAGGGGCACTGAAGCTTTCTTT.

Worth noting for this clonotype: The junction does not match germline at one end; this may be a read error. The chain joins TRBV12-3 or TRBV12-4 to TRBJ2-1; weak D call: TRBD2 (5 bases). The CDR3 is 13 amino acids. The CDR3: CASSSSGYNQQFF. The CDR3 DNA is TGTGCCAGCAGTTCCAGCGGATACAATCAGCAGTTCTTC.

This clonotype appeared many times. The chain links TRBV20-1 to TRBJ2-7; D is uncertain. CDR3 length equals 14 residues. CDR1 DFQATT and CDR2 SNEGSKA come from the germline V gene (reference sequence). V was pared by 5 bases and J by 3 bases, with 17 bases between. CDR3 sequence: CSAVPRVLRYEQYF. CDR3 DNA sequence: TGCAGTGCTGTACCCCGGGTCCTTCGCTACGAGCAGTACTTC.

The gene calls are TRBV20-1 and TRBJ1-5, with no clear D. This CDR3 region has 15 residues. With 3 bases removed from V and 3 bases from J, the gap between germline ends came to 15 bases. CDR1 DFQATT and CDR2 SNEGSKA come from the germline V gene (reference sequence). CDR3 residues: CSARAQSIINQPQHF. As DNA, the CDR3 is TGCAGTGCTAGGGCTCAATCGATCATCAATCAGCCCCAGCATTTT.

This clonotype has a count of ten or more. The junction departs from the called germline gene at one end, perhaps through a read error. The chain couples TRBV2 to TRBJ2-2; no reliable D call. Germline CDR1 and CDR2: SNHLY and FYNNEI. This CDR3 has 14 residues. The CDR3 DNA follows: TGTGCCAGCAGAGAAGCCGCGAACACCGGGGAGCTGTTTTTT. Translation gives CASREAANTGELFF.